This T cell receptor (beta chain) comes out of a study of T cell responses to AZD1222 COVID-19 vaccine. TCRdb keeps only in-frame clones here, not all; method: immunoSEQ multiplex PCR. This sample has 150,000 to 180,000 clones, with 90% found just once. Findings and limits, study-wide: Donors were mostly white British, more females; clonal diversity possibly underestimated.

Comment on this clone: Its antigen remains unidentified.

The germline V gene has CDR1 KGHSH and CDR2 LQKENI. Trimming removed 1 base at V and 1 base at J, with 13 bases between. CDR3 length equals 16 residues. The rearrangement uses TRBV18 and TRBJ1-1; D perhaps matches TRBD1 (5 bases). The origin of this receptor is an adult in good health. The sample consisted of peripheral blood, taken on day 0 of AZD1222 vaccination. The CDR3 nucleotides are TGTGCCAGCTCACCACTACAGGCGCTATCGAACACTGAAGCTTTCTTT. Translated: CASSPLQALSNTEAFF.